These 21 T cell receptor beta chains originate from one sample sequenced in a study of identical twins. One entry per CDR3 protein, called by TCRdb with MiXCR from the 5' RACE reads. The sample holds approximately 600,000 distinct CDR3 sequences, roughly 7.2% seen once. These data were likewise used in another study, on yellow fever vaccine responses in identical twins.

The sample comprised PBMCs. All receptors come from a woman aged 18-29 years in good health.

The rearrangement links TRBV6-1 to TRBJ2-2; D is ambiguous. The germline CDR1 and CDR2 sequences are MNHNS and SASEGT. The V gene lost 9 bases and the J gene lost 4 bases, with 15 bases spanning the gap. The CDR3 covers 14 residues. CDR3 DNA: TGTGCCAGTAAACGAGGTTCCTCCACCGGGGAGCTGTTTTTT. Translation: CASKRGSSTGELFF.

Worth noting for this clonotype: A read error may produce the germline difference seen at one junction end. The V gene is TRBV6-4, the J gene TRBJ2-1; 8 bases align to TRBD1. The germline CDR1 and CDR2 sequences are MRHNA and SNTAGT. CDR3 length equals 13 residues. The CDR3 is CASNGQGPNQQFF. CDR3 nucleotide sequence: TGTGCCAGCAACGGACAGGGCCCCAATCAGCAGTTCTTC.

This clonotype was detected a few times. CDR3 DNA sequence: TGTGCCAGCAGCCTAAAGGCGTCCTATAATTCACCCCTCCACTTT. It codes for CASSLKASYNSPLHF. The V call is TRBV7-8, the J call TRBJ1-6; D is undetermined. The ends were cut back, 5 bases at V and 1 base at J, with 9 bases in the middle. CDR1 is SGHVS and CDR2 is FQNEAQ in the germline V gene. The CDR3 covers 15 residues.

This clonotype occurred once. This sequence joins TRBV20-1 and TRBJ2-3; 14 bases align to TRBD2. CDR1 is DFQATT and CDR2 is SNEGSKA in the germline V gene (reference sequence). There are 16 residues in the CDR3. V shed 3 bases, J shed 6 bases, and the junction held 8 bases outside the gene matches. The CDR3 loop reads CSASVRLAGGMDTQYF. For the CDR3, the DNA is TGCAGTGCTAGCGTCCGACTAGCGGGGGGGATGGATACGCAGTATTTT.

This clonotype appeared a few times. The chain combines TRBV27 with TRBJ2-2; D unclear. This CDR3 is 14 amino acids long. The germline gives CDR1 MNHEY, CDR2 SMNVEV (reference sequence). Trimming pared 5 bases from V and 6 bases from J, leaving 13 bases between. In DNA form, the CDR3 reads TGTGCCAGCAGTGGGTTGGTGTATTCCGGGGAGCTGTTTTTT. Amino acids: CASSGLVYSGELFF.

This clonotype was picked up many times. The chain recombines TRBV20-1 with TRBJ2-1, with D maybe TRBD2 (5 bases). The CDR3 has 12 amino acids. V lost 3 bases and J lost 6, with 9 bases in between. CDR1 is DFQATT and CDR2 is SNEGSKA in the germline V gene (reference sequence). CDR3 sequence reads: CSASLLVNEQFF. The DNA of the CDR3 is TGCAGTGCTAGCCTACTAGTCAATGAGCAGTTCTTC.

V gene TRBV2 combines with J gene TRBJ2-3; D gene unclear. Trimming stripped 2 bases from V and 8 bases from J, with 5 bases between. Per germline, CDR1 SNHLY and CDR2 FYNNEI. The length of the CDR3 is 11 residues. The DNA for the CDR3 is TGTGCCAGCAGTGAATTTGCTACGCAGTATTTT. Translated: CASSEFATQYF.

This clonotype was found a few times. A read error may be the cause here, since a much bigger clone is one base away. The gene calls are TRBV6-5 and TRBJ1-1, with D possibly being TRBD1 (5 bases). Germline CDR1 is MNHEY and CDR2 is SVGAGI. The CDR3 has 12 amino acids. V shed 7 bases and J shed 1 base, with 7 bases lying between them. The CDR3 DNA sequence: TGTGCCAGCAATACAGGGAACACTGAAGCTTTCTTT. It specifies CASNTGNTEAFF.

This chain joins TRBV20-1 and TRBJ1-1; D remains ambiguous. The CDR3 is made up of 14 amino acids. The V end lost 0 bases, the J end lost 1 base, and 9 bases lay between the germline ends. Germline CDR1 DFQATT, CDR2 SNEGSKA (reference sequence). The CDR3 DNA reads TGCAGTGCTAGAGACCAACAGAGGAACACTGAAGCTTTCTTT. Translated: CSARDQQRNTEAFF.

This clonotype has just a few counts. The chain employs TRBV4-1 and TRBJ2-7; TRBD2 matches 8 bases. The junction had 4 bases not matched to a gene; V was cut back by 3 bases and J by 3 bases. Germline-derived CDR1 and CDR2 are MGHRA and YSYEKL. The CDR3 extends over 14 amino acids. Written as DNA, the CDR3 is TGCGCCAGCAGCCATAGAGCGGGAGTCTACGAGCAGTACTTC. It yields the protein CASSHRAGVYEQYF.

This clonotype was seen repeatedly, ten times or more. CDR3 DNA sequence: TGCGCCAACCACTTCCGCTGTCAAGTCCAAGAGACCCAGTACTTC. Translated, it gives CANHFRCQVQETQYF. This rearrangement joins TRBV5-1 to TRBJ2-5, with D uncertain. The CDR3 is 15 residues long. CDR1 and CDR2 (germline): SGHRS, YFSETQ. V was cut by 9 bases and J by 1 base, with 19 bases left in between. The full variable domain, in which reference TRBV5-1 and TRBJ2-5 provide the parts outside the CDR3, is KAGVTQTPRYLIKTRGQQVTLSCSPISGHRSVSWYQQTPGQGLQFLFEYFSETQRNKGNFPGRFSGRQFSNSRSEMNVSTLELGDSALYLCANHFRCQVQETQYFGPGTRLLVL.

This clonotype was seen a handful of times. V gene TRBV21-1 combines with J gene TRBJ2-7; the DNA was not compared with TRBD2, the D call given in the table. TRBV21-1 is a pseudogene segment. This CDR3 spans 21 amino acids. The CDR3 DNA reads as TGTGCCAGCAGCCCCGGTTTCCGGGGGCTAGCGGGAGGCTCCAGTCTGTACGAGCAGTACTTC. This sequence encodes CASSPGFRGLAGGSSLYEQYF.

This clonotype was detected a few times. This rearrangement joins TRBV18 to TRBJ2-2; D gene ambiguous. Germline values: CDR1 KGHSH, CDR2 LQKENI. V lost 0 bases and J 4 bases, leaving 15 bases between the germline ends. CDR3 length equals 17 residues. CDR3 in DNA: TGTGCCAGCTCACCACCCCAAGCGAAAGAGATCACCGGGGAGCTGTTTTTT. As protein: CASSPPQAKEITGELFF.

This clonotype was counted between two and nine times. The CDR3 DNA sequence: TGCAGTGCTAGAGGGGGACAGGGTGGAGGTCAGCCCCAGCATTTT. It encodes CSARGGQGGGQPQHF. This rearrangement joins TRBV20-1 to TRBJ1-5; 9 nucleotides line up with TRBD1. This CDR3 is built from 15 residues. Germline CDR1 DFQATT, CDR2 SNEGSKA (reference sequence). With V trimmed by 1 base and J by 6 bases, 7 bases remained unmatched.

This clonotype was seen many times. This chain links TRBV10-3 with TRBJ2-7, with D perhaps matching TRBD1 (5 bases). From germline, CDR1 is ENHRY and CDR2 SYGVKD. CDR3 length: 12 amino acids. V was shortened by 2 bases and J by 3 bases, with 5 bases between the two germline ends. DNA for the CDR3: TGTGCCATCAGTGAGGACAGCTACGAGCAGTACTTC. Residues: CAISEDSYEQYF.

This clonotype has a handful of counts. The J gene is TRBJ2-6, the V gene TRBV27; D gene uncertain. CDR1 MNHEY and CDR2 SMNVEV come from the germline V gene (reference sequence). With 7 bases removed from V and 1 base from J, the gap between germline ends came to 17 bases. This CDR3 is 17 amino acids long. CDR3 region: CASKPVGTKSGANVLTF. Written as DNA, the CDR3 is TGTGCCAGCAAACCTGTGGGTACAAAATCTGGGGCCAACGTCCTGACTTTC.

This clonotype was picked up many times. The genes are TRBV7-8 and TRBJ2-7; D not certain. Germline-derived CDR1 and CDR2 are SGHVS and FQNEAQ. The CDR3 runs to 13 residues. Trimming took 1 base from V and 4 from J, leaving 8 bases between them. CDR3 nucleotide sequence: TGTGCCAGCAGCTTAGGCGCACCTTACGAGCAGTACTTC. Protein: CASSLGAPYEQYF.

This clonotype was recorded at least ten times. The rearrangement links TRBV20-1 to TRBJ2-5; 7 nucleotides align to TRBD2. The CDR3 loop spans 14 amino acids. The J segment lost 5 bases and the V segment lost 5 bases, leaving 11 bases of the junction unmatched. Germline lookup yields CDR1 DFQATT and CDR2 SNEGSKA (reference sequence). The DNA for the CDR3 is TGCAGTGCTCGTCCCGTAGCGGGTACGGAGACCCAGTACTTC. Amino acid sequence: CSARPVAGTETQYF.

This clonotype was seen once. This sequence joins TRBV12-3 or TRBV12-4 and TRBJ2-1, with 9 bases lining up with TRBD2. The J segment lost 5 bases and the V segment lost 2 bases, leaving 13 bases of the junction unmatched. This CDR3 is built from 18 residues. For the CDR3, the DNA is TGTGCCAGCAGTTTATTCAGCGGGAGGCAGGCTCTTAACAATGAGCAGTTCTTC. This encodes CASSLFSGRQALNNEQFF.

This clonotype was seen only a few times. The V and J genes are TRBV12-3 or TRBV12-4 and TRBJ2-1, with 8 bases aligning to TRBD2. J was trimmed by 6 bases and V by 6 bases; bases with no gene match: 7. CDR3 length: 14 amino acids. CDR3 protein: CASRTSGSPNEQFF. The DNA of the CDR3 is TGTGCCAGCAGAACTAGCGGAAGCCCCAATGAGCAGTTCTTC.

The V call is TRBV4-1, the J call TRBJ1-1, with D hard to call. CDR1 and CDR2 (germline): MGHRA, YSYEKL. This CDR3 has 14 residues. Between the trimmed V and J ends, which lost 2 bases and 1 base, there was a span of 8 bases. CDR3 sequence reads: CASSQPAENTEAFF. CDR3 DNA: TGCGCCAGCAGCCAACCCGCAGAGAACACTGAAGCTTTCTTT.